A selection of T cell receptor beta chains follows, all from one sample in a study of OX40 agonist ivuxolimab in advanced cancers. Some clones are missing from TCRdb's copy, which holds only in-frame ones; the method was immunoSEQ multiplex PCR. The profile shows about 72,000 clones, over 70% of them singletons. The source material was CD4+ or CD8+ T cells sorted from blood, sampled in a trial of the OX40 agonist ivuxolimab. The source is an adult with an advanced solid tumor such as melanoma, head and neck, liver or kidney cancer. Each CDR3 is given with its conserved first and last residue. D genes are given only for firm matches. Clone size appears in some rows only: once, few, many, or a class for an expanded clone.

CDR3aa	CDR3nt	v_gene	j_gene	abundance	d_gene
CASSFPVSGYTF	TGTGCCAGCAGCTTTCCCGTATCAGGCTACACCTTC	TRBV7-2	TRBJ1-2	NA	NA
CASGRASGPSYNEQFF	TGTGCCAGCGGCCGGGCTAGCGGTCCATCCTACAATGAGCAGTTCTTC	TRBV28	TRBJ2-1	NA	TRBD2
CASRVTDTDTQYF	TGTGCCAGCAGGGTGACTGACACAGATACGCAGTATTTT	TRBV6-5	TRBJ2-3	few	NA
CASSISGSRDTQYF	TGTGCCAGCAGCATTAGCGGGAGTAGAGATACGCAGTATTTT	TRBV7-2	TRBJ2-3	NA	TRBD2
CSASGQETQYF	TGCAGTGCTAGCGGACAAGAGACCCAGTACTTC	TRBV20-1	TRBJ2-5	NA	NA
CASSLGQGVLKYEQYF	TGTGCCAGCAGCTTGGGACAGGGAGTTTTGAAATACGAGCAGTACTTC	TRBV5-5	TRBJ2-7	NA	TRBD1
CASSIPGPTGQPQHF	TGTGCCAGCAGCATACCCGGGCCCACGGGTCAGCCCCAGCATTTT	TRBV7-8	TRBJ1-5	NA	NA
CASSPTSGRTSYNEQFF	TGTGCCAGCAGCCCGACTAGCGGGAGGACCTCCTACAATGAGCAGTTCTTC	TRBV14	TRBJ2-1	NA	TRBD2
CASSFGTPDNYGYTF	TGTGCCAGCAGTTTCGGGACACCCGATAACTATGGCTACACCTTC	TRBV7-8	TRBJ1-2	NA	NA
CASSPHGYQETQYF	TGTGCCAGCAGTCCCCATGGGTACCAAGAGACCCAGTACTTC	TRBV6-6	TRBJ2-5	NA	NA
CASSPMDSDTQYF	TGTGCCAGCTCACCTATGGATTCAGATACGCAGTATTTT	TRBV18	TRBJ2-3	NA	NA
CASSSTRDSLRIGEQYF	TGTGCCAGCAGCTCCACGAGGGACTCGCTTAGGATTGGAGAGCAGTACTTC	TRBV7-2	TRBJ2-7	NA	NA
CAISESGQAVGYTF	TGTGCCATCAGTGAGTCGGGACAGGCCGTTGGCTACACCTTC	TRBV10-3	TRBJ1-2	NA	TRBD1
CASSLEASGGPYEQYF	TGTGCCAGCAGCTTAGAGGCTAGCGGAGGACCCTACGAGCAGTACTTC	TRBV7-9	TRBJ2-7	NA	TRBD2
CASSQGTSGWETQYF	TGTGCCAGCAGCCAAGGGACTAGCGGGTGGGAGACCCAGTACTTC	TRBV7-2	TRBJ2-5	NA	TRBD2
CASSDLAAPAETQYF	TGCGCCAGCAGCGACTTGGCAGCCCCAGCGGAGACCCAGTACTTC	TRBV5-1	TRBJ2-5	once	NA
CASSLEETTSQYF	TGTGCCAGCAGCTTGGAAGAGACTACTTCGCAGTATTTT	TRBV5-8	TRBJ2-3	NA	NA
CASSLIGSGELFF	TGTGCCAGTAGTCTTATCGGGTCCGGGGAGCTGTTTTTT	TRBV19	TRBJ2-2	NA	NA
CASSRPDWTTDTQYF	TGCGCCAGCAGCCGACCGGACTGGACCACAGATACGCAGTATTTT	TRBV4-1	TRBJ2-3	NA	NA
CASSFRREGTGELFF	TGCGCCAGCAGCTTTCGCAGGGAGGGCACCGGGGAGCTGTTTTTT	TRBV5-1	TRBJ2-2	NA	TRBD2
CASSFTSAGTGGNNEQFF	TGCGCCAGCAGCTTTACCTCCGCCGGGACAGGGGGGAACAATGAGCAGTTCTTC	TRBV5-1	TRBJ2-1	NA	TRBD1
CASSLEGGTTHTEAFF	TGTGCCAGCAGCTTAGAAGGGGGGACCACTCACACTGAAGCTTTCTTT	TRBV7-8	TRBJ1-1	NA	NA
CASSLRFRTGYEQYF	TGTGCCAGCAGCTTGAGGTTCCGGACAGGGTACGAGCAGTACTTC	TRBV11-3	TRBJ2-7	NA	TRBD1
CSVGRGGAYNEQFF	TGCAGCGTTGGGAGGGGAGGCGCCTACAATGAGCAGTTCTTC	TRBV29-1	TRBJ2-1	NA	NA
CASGSPRTGGSLQYF	TGTGCCAGCGGCTCCCCAAGGACAGGGGGGTCTTTGCAGTACTTC	TRBV11-2	TRBJ2-7	NA	TRBD1
CASRDREYGSPLHF	TGTGCCAGCAGGGACAGGGAGTATGGTTCACCCCTCCACTTT	TRBV2	TRBJ1-6	NA	TRBD1
CASSVGQGSDTQYF	TGCGCCAGCAGCGTCGGACAGGGTTCAGATACGCAGTATTTT	TRBV5-1	TRBJ2-3	NA	TRBD1
CASSLKGWGGNTIYF	TGTGCCAGCAGTTTAAAGGGGTGGGGTGGAAACACCATATATTTT	TRBV27	TRBJ1-3	NA	NA
CSVETPAASYEQYF	TGCAGCGTTGAGACGCCGGCGGCTTCCTACGAGCAGTACTTC	TRBV29-1	TRBJ2-7	NA	NA
CASSAEGTETQYF	TGTGCCAGCAGCGCGGAGGGAACGGAGACCCAGTACTTC	TRBV2	TRBJ2-5	NA	NA
CASSFRLAGAGTDTQYF	TGTGCCAGCAGTTTCAGGCTAGCGGGAGCCGGGACGGATACGCAGTATTTT	TRBV27	TRBJ2-3	once	TRBD2
CASSGNLRGPNLNTEAFF	TGTGCCAGCAGTGGCAATTTACGTGGTCCGAACCTGAACACTGAAGCTTTCTTT	TRBV2	TRBJ1-1	once	NA
CASSDRGQQGGYGYTF	TGTGCCAGCAGTGATAGGGGACAGCAAGGAGGCTATGGCTACACCTTC	TRBV2	TRBJ1-2	once	TRBD1
CASSEQGQTNEKLFF	TGTGCCAGCTCCGAGCAAGGCCAGACCAATGAAAAACTGTTTTTT	TRBV18	TRBJ1-4	NA	NA
CASSLGGTSGQETQYF	TGTGCCAGCAGCTTAGGGGGGACTAGCGGACAAGAGACCCAGTACTTC	TRBV7-8	TRBJ2-5	NA	TRBD2
CASSQAFAGVRGPSGNTIYF	TGTGCCAGCAGCCAAGCCTTTGCAGGGGTTAGGGGGCCCTCTGGAAACACCATATATTTT	TRBV14	TRBJ1-3	NA	TRBD1
CASSPSISGEKLFF	TGTGCCAGCAGCCCTTCCATTTCGGGGGAAAAACTGTTTTTT	TRBV7-2	TRBJ1-4	NA	NA
CASSHPTTANYGYTF	TGCGCCAGCAGCCACCCTACGACAGCTAACTATGGCTACACCTTC	TRBV4-1	TRBJ1-2	NA	NA
CASSERDKETQYF	TGTGCCAGCAGTGAACGGGACAAAGAGACCCAGTACTTC	TRBV6-1	TRBJ2-5	NA	NA
CASSLDRAGNTIYF	TGTGCCAGCAGCTTAGACAGGGCTGGAAACACCATATATTTT	TRBV5-4	TRBJ1-3	NA	TRBD1
CASSQVGGLLDTQYF	TGTGCCAGCAGCCAAGTTGGGGGGCTGCTTGATACGCAGTATTTT	TRBV4-2	TRBJ2-3	NA	NA
CASSYIYGDGKLFF	TGTGCCAGCAGTTACATTTACGGGGACGGAAAACTGTTTTTT	TRBV6-5	TRBJ1-4	NA	NA
CASSRDSALDTQYF	TGCGCCAGCAGTCGGGACTCCGCTTTAGATACGCAGTATTTT	TRBV5-1	TRBJ2-3	NA	NA
CARGRGHPGNTIYF	TGTGCCAGGGGGAGAGGACATCCTGGAAACACCATATATTTT	TRBV2	TRBJ1-3	NA	NA
CASSHGPRDRGEQFF	TGCGCCAGCAGCCACGGTCCCCGGGACAGGGGTGAGCAGTTCTTC	TRBV4-1	TRBJ2-1	NA	TRBD1
CAWSTSGWTQYF	TGTGCCTGGAGTACTAGCGGCTGGACCCAGTACTTC	TRBV30	TRBJ2-5	NA	TRBD2
CASSSQDRGFSEAFF	TGTGCCAGCAGCTCTCAGGACAGGGGGTTCAGTGAAGCTTTCTTT	TRBV7-9	TRBJ1-1	NA	TRBD1
CASSKRTSSYEQYF	TGCGCCAGCAGCAAAAGGACATCTTCCTACGAGCAGTACTTC	TRBV5-1	TRBJ2-7	NA	NA
CASSLGLAGGEQYF	TGTGCCAGCTCCCTGGGACTAGCGGGAGGCGAGCAGTACTTC	TRBV7-2	TRBJ2-7	NA	TRBD2
CASAPHLNTEAFF	TGTGCCAGCGCCCCGCATTTGAACACTGAAGCTTTCTTT	TRBV2	TRBJ1-1	NA	NA
CASSPPEGPRNEQFF	TGTGCCAGCTCACCACCGGAGGGGCCGAGGAATGAGCAGTTCTTC	TRBV18	TRBJ2-1	NA	NA
CAISTGTSGRAVGDEQFF	TGTGCCATCAGCACCGGGACTAGCGGGAGGGCCGTCGGCGATGAGCAGTTCTTC	TRBV10-3	TRBJ2-1	NA	TRBD2
CSVGGGGNQPQHF	TGCAGCGTTGGAGGGGGCGGCAATCAGCCCCAGCATTTT	TRBV29-1	TRBJ1-5	once	TRBD1
CASSPSLAKGSYNEQFF	TGTGCCAGCAGCCCGTCGTTAGCCAAAGGGTCCTACAATGAGCAGTTCTTC	TRBV5-4	TRBJ2-1	NA	NA
CASSYDIQNYNSPLHF	TGTGCCAGCAGCTATGACATTCAAAACTATAATTCACCCCTCCACTTT	TRBV5-5	TRBJ1-6	NA	NA